The following is a T cell receptor (beta chain) sequence with its context. Its antigen is not identified. This sample is drawn from a study of cytomegalovirus exposure and HLA in healthy donors. Study results and caveats: Relative to the roughly 690-donor mean, N-insertions were reportedly fewer in an Asian-associated ancestry cluster in a later analysis. Some V segments, including TRBV6-2 and TRBV6-3, were excluded as indistinguishable.

The length of the CDR3 is 17 residues. V lost 0 bases, J lost 10 bases, and 19 bases lay in between. CDR1 and CDR2 from the germline V gene are LNHDA and SQIVND (reference sequence). In the PCR, 60 Vbeta and 13 Jbeta primers were used. Here immunoSEQ multiplex PCR was the method, and the copy in TCRdb shows in-frame clones only, minus some. The table lists 85,000 to 100,000 clones, more than 70% of them singletons. This TCR was recovered from a woman in her forties in good health and CMV-seronegative. The chain carries TRBV19 and TRBJ1-6, with TRBD1 as a possible D gene (6 bases). The sample taken for sequencing was PBMCs. The CDR3 spells CASSIDLIWDKPSPLHF. CDR3 in DNA: TGTGCCAGTAGTATAGATCTTATTTGGGACAAGCCATCACCCCTCCACTTT. Filled out from reference TRBV19 and TRBJ1-6, the complete variable domain reads DGGITQSPKYLFRKEGQNVTLSCEQNLNHDAMYWYRQDPGQGLRLIYYSQIVNDFQKGDIAEGYSVSREKKESFPLTVTSAQKNPTAFYLCASSIDLIWDKPSPLHFGNGTRLTVT.